The clone carrying this TCR beta chain was counted between two and nine times. What it recognizes is unknown. TCRdb called the 5' RACE reads again in MiXCR, with one record for every CDR3 protein. The repertoire has some 54,000 distinct CDR3 sequences, roughly 7.4% of them found once; the top ten carry 8% to 9.5%. The data stem from a study of CD8 T cells in ankylosing spondylitis. Study conclusions and caveats: Reactive arthritis synovial fluid and blood previously showed some of these motif variants. Peripheral blood held disease-linked clones only at relatively low frequency, and these were CD8+.

Looked up from germline, CDR1 is SGHRS and CDR2 is YFSETQ. The CDR3 totals 12 residues. The V and J ends lost 4 bases and 6 bases respectively, with 10 bases between them. Sample: blood, either unsorted or a sorted T cell fraction (not recorded which). The chain links TRBV5-1 to TRBJ1-2; D is perhaps TRBD1 (5 bases). This receptor was obtained from a female donor with ankylosing spondylitis or in good health (not recorded which). CDR3 loop: CASSLEGHGYTF. The CDR3 DNA reads TGCGCCAGCAGCCTCGAGGGGCATGGCTACACCTTC. Full variable domain (remainder filled in from reference TRBV5-1 and TRBJ1-2): KAGVTQTPRYLIKTRGQQVTLSCSPISGHRSVSWYQQTPGQGLQFLFEYFSETQRNKGNFPGRFSGRQFSNSRSEMNVSTLELGDSALYLCASSLEGHGYTFGSGTRLTVV.